Following are 21 T cell receptor beta chains from one sample sequenced in a study of T-cell memory formation after mild COVID-19. TCRdb re-analysed the 5' RACE reads in MiXCR, keeping a single row per CDR3 protein. The sample records roughly 550,000 distinct CDR3 sequences, 20% being singletons. Sequencing was done on a sample of PBMCs or a T cell subset sorted from them (not recorded which). Receptor source: an adult woman who had mild COVID-19 (a few samples of this study predate the infection). Cell type and time point are not known.

The V and J genes are TRBV4-1 and TRBJ2-6; D is undetermined. The CDR3 is 17 amino acids. V lost 1 base and J lost 0, with 10 bases in between. The V gene's germline CDR1 is MGHRA and CDR2 YSYEKL. The CDR3 loop is CASSQVRRDSGANVLTF. For the CDR3, the DNA is TGCGCCAGCAGCCAAGTTCGTAGGGACTCTGGGGCCAACGTCCTGACTTTC.

This clonotype has only a few counts. The chain uses TRBV2 and TRBJ1-2, with 7 bases lining up with TRBD1. Trimming cost V 7 bases and J 8 bases; bases outside gene matches: 10. The CDR3 sequence is 13 residues long. CDR1 SNHLY and CDR2 FYNNEI come from the germline V gene. The CDR3 DNA reads as TGTGCCAGCAATCCGGACAGGAGGCGCGGCTACACCTTC. This translates into CASNPDRRRGYTF.

This clonotype was picked up many times. This sequence joins TRBV5-5 and TRBJ2-7; 9 nucleotides line up with TRBD1. After removal of 4 bases from V and 2 bases from J, the junction contained 7 bases not matched to a gene. Germline CDR1 and CDR2: SGHKS and YYEKEE (reference sequence). The CDR3 has 15 amino acids. The CDR3 DNA is TGTGCCAGCAGCACCAACGGGACAGGGCCCTACGAGCAGTACTTC. Encoded protein: CASSTNGTGPYEQYF.

The chain is built from TRBV21-1 and TRBJ2-3. TRBV21-1 is marked as a pseudogene. The CDR3 totals 16 residues. CDR3 DNA sequence: TGTGCCAGCAGCAAAAGTAGGACCCAACGGGGAGATACGCAGTATTTT. It encodes CASSKSRTQRGDTQYF.

This clonotype was counted a few times. The chain is built from TRBV15 and TRBJ2-7; tentative D call: TRBD1 (6 bases). Germline CDR1 and CDR2: LNHNV and YYDKDF (reference sequence). The CDR3 has 14 residues. Trimming stripped 3 bases from V and 3 bases from J, with 12 bases between. The CDR3 bases are TGTGCCACCAGCAGGAAACAGGGAGACTACGAGCAGTACTTC. Protein sequence: CATSRKQGDYEQYF.

V and J are TRBV24-1 and TRBJ2-1; D is tentatively TRBD1 or TRBD2 (7 bases each). V was cut by 7 bases and J by 15 bases, with 18 bases left in between. The CDR3 has 12 amino acids. Germline V CDR1 and CDR2: KGHDR, SFDVKD. The CDR3 region is CATRKGGGQPFF. CDR3 sequence (DNA): TGTGCCACCAGAAAGGGAGGGGGACAGCCGTTCTTC.

The chain combines TRBV29-1 with TRBJ2-1, with 7 bases lining up with TRBD1. V was pared by 7 bases and J by 8 bases, with 14 bases of the junction left unmatched. The CDR3 length is 14 residues. Germline loops: CDR1 SQVTM, CDR2 ANQGSEA. The CDR3 DNA follows: TGCAGCGCACTGACAGGGCTAGTTTCAGATGAGCAGTTCTTC. Protein: CSALTGLVSDEQFF.

The gene calls are TRBV7-3 and TRBJ2-1; 12 bases align to TRBD2. Trimming cost V 5 bases and J 4 bases; bases outside gene matches: 12. The V gene's germline CDR1 is SGHTA and CDR2 FQGTGA. The length of the CDR3 is 18 residues. The CDR3 sequence: CASSPEALAGGHYNEQFF. In nucleotides, the CDR3 is TGTGCCAGCAGCCCCGAAGCACTAGCGGGGGGCCATTACAATGAGCAGTTCTTC.

This clonotype was counted only a few times. The V and J genes are TRBV5-5 and TRBJ2-2, with D unresolved. Per germline, CDR1 SGHKS and CDR2 YYEKEE (reference sequence). The CDR3 totals 16 residues. Trimming cost V 1 base and J 3 bases, with 13 bases left between them. The CDR3 here is CASSLLLVSDTGELFF. The DNA of the CDR3 is TGTGCCAGCAGCTTGTTATTGGTGTCGGACACCGGGGAGCTGTTTTTT.

This rearrangement joins TRBV12-3 or TRBV12-4 to TRBJ2-3; a weak D match, TRBD2 (6 bases). This CDR3 contains 15 residues. V dropped 7 bases and J dropped 0 bases, with 14 bases sitting between them. As DNA, the CDR3 is TGTGCCAGCACCTTACTAGCATCCAGCACAGATACGCAGTATTTT. It yields the protein CASTLLASSTDTQYF.

Only a few counts were recorded for this clonotype. The DNA for the CDR3 is TGTGCCAGCAGTTACGGGGGGATTAGCTCTGGAAACACCATATATTTT. It specifies CASSYGGISSGNTIYF. The genes are TRBV6-6 and TRBJ1-3; D possibly corresponds to TRBD1 (5 bases). The CDR3 extends over 16 amino acids. Germline loops: CDR1 MNHNY, CDR2 SVGAGI (reference sequence). With 2 bases removed from V and 0 bases from J, the gap between germline ends came to 11 bases.

The table lists this clonotype with a few counts. This rearrangement joins TRBV7-3 to TRBJ2-1; 7 bases match TRBD2. After removal of 2 bases from V and 4 bases from J, the junction contained 5 bases not matched to a gene. Germline V CDR1 and CDR2: SGHTA, FQGTGA. The CDR3 covers 15 residues. The DNA for the CDR3 is TGTGCCAGCAGCTTAGTGGCGGGGGAATACAATGAGCAGTTCTTC. Translated: CASSLVAGEYNEQFF.

The chain carries TRBV4-3 and TRBJ2-7, with a tentative D call TRBD1 (5 bases). The CDR3 totals 15 residues. V shed 1 base and J shed 4 bases, with 14 bases lying between them. Germline CDR1 LGHNA, CDR2 YSLEER. The CDR3, as DNA: TGCGCCAGCAGCCAAGGAAGGGGCCGGAGTTACGAGCAGTACTTC. Protein: CASSQGRGRSYEQYF.

The rearrangement links TRBV7-8 to TRBJ2-7; D is possibly TRBD1 (6 bases). Germline V gives CDR1 SGHVS, CDR2 FQNEAQ. Deletions cut 1 base from V and 0 bases from J, with 10 bases between. CDR3 length: 15 amino acids. CDR3 coding DNA: TGTGCCAGCAGCTTAGAGGACAGCTACTCCTACGAGCAGTACTTC. Translated: CASSLEDSYSYEQYF.

This clonotype was detected only a few times. This rearrangement joins TRBV7-9 to TRBJ2-1; 9 bases align to TRBD2. Germline trimming cut 5 bases from V and 5 bases from J; bases unmatched to any gene: 10. This CDR3 is 16 amino acids long. Germline assignment: CDR1 SEHNR and CDR2 FQNEAQ (reference sequence). The CDR3 loop reads CASSTPTSGYHNEQFF. For the CDR3, the DNA is TGTGCCAGCAGCACCCCCACTAGCGGGTACCACAATGAGCAGTTCTTC.

This clonotype was picked up a small number of times. V and J are TRBV11-3 and TRBJ2-1; the match to TRBD2 covers 8 bases. Trimming cost V 0 bases and J 8 bases; bases outside gene matches: 9. This CDR3 is built from 16 residues. The germline V gene encodes CDR1 SGHNT and CDR2 YENEEA. The CDR3 coding sequence is TGTGCCAGCAGCTTAGAGGGATTAGCGGGAATCTATGAGCAGTTCTTC. As protein: CASSLEGLAGIYEQFF. The entire variable domain, with the rest obtained from reference TRBV11-3 and TRBJ2-1, is as follows: EAGVVQSPRYKIIEKKQPVAFWCNPISGHNTLYWYLQNLGQGPELLIRYENEEAVDDSQLPKDRFSAERLKGVDSTLKIQPAELGDSAVYLCASSLEGLAGIYEQFFGPGTRLTVL.

This clonotype was counted a few times. The chain joins TRBV5-1 to TRBJ2-7; 9 positions match TRBD1. The length of the CDR3 is 19 residues. The germline V gene encodes CDR1 SGHRS and CDR2 YFSETQ. V lost 4 bases, J lost 3 bases, and 20 bases stayed unmatched. The CDR3: CASSLNPGTGLGSFYEQYF. In nucleotides, the CDR3 is TGCGCCAGCAGCCTGAATCCCGGGACAGGGTTGGGATCCTTCTACGAGCAGTACTTC.

This chain joins TRBV9 and TRBJ1-1; tentative D call: TRBD1 (5 bases). The CDR3 loop spans 16 amino acids. Germline values: CDR1 SGDLS, CDR2 YYNGEE. Trimming took off 3 bases at V and 2 bases at J, with 17 bases between the two ends. CDR3 amino acids: CASSALLLTANTEAFF. CDR3 coding DNA: TGTGCCAGCAGCGCCCTCCTCCTGACAGCTAACACTGAAGCTTTCTTT.

The chain combines TRBV5-5 with TRBJ2-7; D tentatively fits TRBD1 or TRBD2 (5 bases each). The germline CDR1 and CDR2 sequences are SGHKS and YYEKEE (reference sequence). The CDR3 covers 15 residues. Trimming removed 3 bases from V and 3 bases from J, with 16 bases in between. DNA of the CDR3: TGTGCCAGCAGCTCCTCCCCGGGGCAGATCTACGAGCAGTACTTC. The encoded protein is CASSSSPGQIYEQYF.

This clonotype has just a few counts. This chain uses TRBV12-3 or TRBV12-4 with TRBJ1-3; D is unclear. V dropped 3 bases and J dropped 4 bases, with 7 bases sitting between them. The CDR3 is made up of 13 amino acids. The CDR3 here is CASSFYSGNTIYF. Written as DNA, the CDR3 is TGTGCCAGCAGTTTTTATTCGGGAAACACCATATATTTT.

This sequence joins TRBV29-1 and TRBJ1-1, with TRBD1 matching over 8 bases. Looked up from germline, CDR1 is SQVTM and CDR2 is ANQGSEA. The length of the CDR3 is 13 residues. V lost 7 bases to trimming and J lost 5 bases; unmatched junction nucleotides: 9. CDR3 amino acids: CSARQGRRTEAFF. Here the CDR3 DNA reads TGCAGCGCTCGACAGGGGAGGAGAACTGAAGCTTTCTTT.